This TCR beta chain was sequenced during a study of vaccination and CD4 T cells after COVID-19. The wider study: Six males and four females, two Hispanic, made up the convalescents.

Researchers used the Oncomine TCR Beta short-read assay to sequence DNA from cultured CD4+ T cells. Genomic DNA was drawn out of CD4+ T cells grown in culture. TCRdb itself ran the PCR reads through MiXCR, one entry per CDR3 protein. The sample contains more than 9,000 distinct CDR3 sequences, approximately 28% of which appear only once. Germline V gene lookup returns CDR1 SEHNR and CDR2 FQNEAQ (reference sequence). V lost 4 bases to trimming and J lost 8 bases; unmatched junction nucleotides: 5. The CDR3 totals 15 residues. Treatment defined: roughly ten-day PBMC culture with coronavirus spike peptide pools or control peptides (ViraFEST assay). Patients returned positive PCR results between March and December 2020, earlier than US Alpha, Beta and Delta variants. This clonotype showed up just a few times. The antigen is not known.

Material for sequencing was cultured CD4+ T cells from blood. The TCR originated in a human donor with COVID-19. The gene calls are TRBV7-9 and TRBJ2-1, with 13 nucleotides matching TRBD2. CDR3 nucleotide sequence: TGTGCCAGCAGCTCTGGACTAGCGGGGGTCCATGAGCAGTTCTTC. This codes for CASSSGLAGVHEQFF.